This entry features one T cell receptor (beta chain) sequence. Germline V lookup: CDR1 SQVTM, CDR2 ANQGSEA. The V end was cut by 6 bases, the J end by 0 bases, with 12 bases between. CDR3 length: 14 residues. In the original analysis: By means of reference gene primer amplification, nucleated cell counts were estimated. Clones were read by immunoSEQ multiplex PCR, and TCRdb kept only the in-frame ones, dropping some. That table is the source of V, J and clone size, and D and trimming were worked out from the DNA. This table has 200,000 to 300,000 clones, approximately 86% appearing once. These data originate in a study of blood T cell repertoires in COVID-19. At the level of the study: Acute-phase and convalescent COVID-19 samples originated in the United States, Italy and Spain. In each case, the material was cDNA or gDNA derived from T cells, B-cell-depleted T cells, or PBMCs.

The sequenced sample was peripheral blood. The chain uses TRBV29-1 and TRBJ2-1; no clear D. This clonotype was obtained from a man aged 30 to 45 with active or convalescent COVID-19. The CDR3, as DNA: TGCAGCGTCCAAACTGGTAGCTCCTACAATGAGCAGTTCTTC. It specifies CSVQTGSSYNEQFF.